The 29 T cell receptor beta chains below come from one sample, sequenced in a study of metastatic and nonmetastatic thyroid tumors. TCRdb redid the clone calls on the PCR reads using MiXCR. This table holds roughly 93,000 clones, roughly 12% found once. Every patient was untreated before thyroid surgery. The sequenced material came from blood. These receptors all stem from a female donor with papillary thyroid cancer or a benign thyroid nodule (not recorded which). Some clones in this sample may be carry-over from other donors' samples.

This clone was observed many times. V and J are TRBV28 and TRBJ1-6; 11 nucleotides align to TRBD1. J gave up 2 bases and V 4 bases, and 4 bases lay outside the gene matches. CDR3 length: 17 residues. Germline V lookup: CDR1 MDHEN, CDR2 SYDVKM. As DNA, the CDR3 is TGTGCCAGCAGTTCAGGGACAGGGGGTGCCTATAATTCACCCCTCCACTTT. Translated: CASSSGTGGAYNSPLHF.

To note about this clone: At one end the junction does not follow the germline gene, possibly because of a read error. The CDR3 DNA is TGTGCCAGCAGCGGGAAAGCTCCCTCTGGGGACAACGTCCTGACTTTC. This translates into CASSGKAPSGDNVLTF. The rearrangement links TRBV11-2 to TRBJ2-6; D unclear. The germline gives CDR1 SGHAT, CDR2 FQNNGV. CDR3 length: 16 residues. Drawing the rest from reference TRBV11-2 and TRBJ2-6, the complete variable domain is EAGVAQSPRYKIIEKRQSVAFWCNPISGHATLYWYQQILGQGPKLLIQFQNNGVVDDSQLPKDRFSAERLKGVDSTLKIQPAKLEDSAVYLCASSGKAPSGDNVLTFGAGSRLTVL.

This clone appeared many times. The V call is TRBV7-8, the J call TRBJ2-7, with 9 bases aligning to TRBD2. The CDR3 is 16 amino acids. V shed 11 bases and J 0 bases; nucleotides not matched to a gene: 14. Germline loops: CDR1 SGHVS, CDR2 FQNEAQ. The CDR3, as DNA: TGTGCCCCAGCTCTGGCGGGGGGGCACCTCTCCTACGAGCAGTACTTC. Residues: CAPALAGGHLSYEQYF.

This clone was recorded many times. The chain links TRBV4-3 to TRBJ2-5; TRBD2 matches 14 bases. Germline loops: CDR1 LGHNA, CDR2 YSLEER. V shed 4 bases and J 4 bases; nucleotides not matched to a gene: 5. The CDR3 spans 16 residues. The CDR3 sequence is CASSLGLAGGGETQYF. CDR3 DNA sequence: TGCGCCAGCAGCCTCGGACTAGCGGGAGGAGGAGAGACCCAGTACTTC.

The sample holds one count of this clone. The chain couples TRBV20-1 to TRBJ2-1, with D maybe TRBD1 (5 bases). The CDR3 covers 15 residues. Trimming stripped 1 base from V and 8 bases from J, with 18 bases between. CDR1 and CDR2 from the germline V gene are DFQATT and SNEGSKA (reference sequence). In nucleotides, the CDR3 is TGCAGTGCTAGAGTCGTCCATGACAGTGGCCATGAGCAGTTCTTC. Its translation is CSARVVHDSGHEQFF.

This clone was counted many times. The rearrangement joins TRBV7-3 to TRBJ2-1; D might be TRBD2 (7 bases). Trimming took 6 bases from V and 2 from J, leaving 17 bases between them. The CDR3 sequence is 16 residues long. The germline gives CDR1 SGHTA, CDR2 FQGTGA. CDR3 loop: CASSSGAGLAYNEQFF. CDR3 DNA: TGTGCCAGCAGTTCAGGGGCCGGACTAGCCTACAATGAGCAGTTCTTC.

There are many counts of this clone. V usage is TRBV6-1 and J usage is TRBJ2-7; TRBD2 aligns across 11 bases. The CDR3 extends over 15 amino acids. After removal of 3 bases from V and 2 bases from J, the junction contained 3 bases not matched to a gene. In germline, CDR1 is MNHNS, CDR2 SASEGT. Written as DNA, the CDR3 is TGTGCCAGCAGTGATATAGCGGGAGGGACCTACGAGCAGTACTTC. Protein product: CASSDIAGGTYEQYF.

This clone was seen repeatedly, ten times or more. The J gene is TRBJ2-1, the V gene TRBV27, with TRBD1 matching over 8 bases. The CDR3 contains 15 residues. The J segment lost 6 bases and the V segment lost 3 bases, leaving 7 bases of the junction unmatched. The germline CDR1 and CDR2 sequences are MNHEY and SMNVEV (reference sequence). CDR3 sequence (DNA): TGTGCCAGCAGTTTCGGACAGGGCCCTCTCAATGAGCAGTTCTTC. This sequence encodes CASSFGQGPLNEQFF.

This clone was seen at least ten times. Different DNA sequences within this sample yield the same CDR3. The chain links TRBV4-1 to TRBJ2-3; D is unresolved. Germline CDR1 is MGHRA and CDR2 is YSYEKL. CDR3 length equals 11 residues. The germline V and J ends were trimmed by 3 bases and 2 bases, with 0 bases remaining between them. CDR3 sequence reads: CASSHTDTQYF. The CDR3 bases are TGCGCCAGCAGCCACACAGATACGCAGTATTTT.

Ten or more counts support this clone. The V gene is TRBV20-1, the J gene TRBJ2-5, with TRBD2 matching 10 bases. The CDR3 sequence is 16 residues long. CDR1 and CDR2 from the germline V gene are DFQATT and SNEGSKA (reference sequence). The J segment lost 2 bases and the V segment lost 4 bases, leaving 10 bases of the junction unmatched. CDR3 nucleotides: TGCAGTGCTACGATTCCTAGCGGGAGCCAACAAGAGACCCAGTACTTC. It codes for CSATIPSGSQQETQYF.

This clone was found many times. The V and J genes are TRBV28 and TRBJ2-1; 9 positions match TRBD2. J gave up 6 bases and V 9 bases, and 9 bases lay outside the gene matches. This CDR3 has 14 amino acids. Looked up from germline, CDR1 is MDHEN and CDR2 is SYDVKM. The CDR3 region is CASSWGSGGNEQFF. CDR3 nucleotides: TGTGCCAGTTCCTGGGGTAGCGGGGGCAATGAGCAGTTCTTC.

This clone was observed many times. The chain couples TRBV15 to TRBJ1-2; D gene ambiguous. Per the germline V gene, CDR1 is LNHNV and CDR2 is YYDKDF (reference sequence). There are 13 residues in the CDR3. Trimming left V 11 bases short and J 2 bases short, with 15 bases between. The CDR3 nucleotides read TGTGCCTCCCGCCCGATGGGGAACTATGGCTACACCTTC. Its translation is CASRPMGNYGYTF.

Many counts were recorded for this clone. The chain is built from TRBV9 and TRBJ2-7, with 8 nucleotides matching TRBD2. V shed 4 bases and J 7 bases; nucleotides not matched to a gene: 7. The CDR3 totals 13 residues. Germline values: CDR1 SGDLS, CDR2 YYNGEE. The CDR3, as DNA: TGTGCCAGCAGCCTCACGGGGGGGAGGGAGCAGTACTTC. This gives the protein CASSLTGGREQYF.

There are many counts of this clone. J is TRBJ2-7 and V is TRBV20-1; 10 nucleotides match TRBD2. Germline V gene data show CDR1 as DFQATT and CDR2 as SNEGSKA (reference sequence). With 0 bases clipped from V and 6 bases from J, the junction kept 5 bases outside the gene matches. This CDR3 comprises 14 residues. The CDR3 spells CSARDLAGVSEQYF. The CDR3, as DNA: TGCAGTGCTAGAGATCTAGCGGGAGTTTCCGAGCAGTACTTC.

Ten or more counts support this clone. V and J are TRBV6-1 and TRBJ2-7; 8 nucleotides match TRBD1. From germline, CDR1 is MNHNS and CDR2 SASEGT. The CDR3 consists of 15 residues. V gave up 6 bases and J gave up 2 bases; unmatched junction bases: 9. The CDR3 DNA reads as TGTGCCAGCAGCCCCGACAGGGGACGCCCCTACGAGCAGTACTTC. This sequence encodes CASSPDRGRPYEQYF.

This clone was counted many times. This sample includes further DNA sequences coding for the same CDR3. V is TRBV6-2 or TRBV6-3 and J is TRBJ2-5; 14 positions match TRBD2. The CDR3 totals 18 residues. Germline CDR1 reads MNHEY; CDR2 reads SVGEGT. V gave up 2 bases and J gave up 2 bases; unmatched junction bases: 7. For the CDR3, the DNA is TGTGCCAGCAGTTACACCCTGGGACTAGCGGGAGAACAAGAGACCCAGTACTTC. Amino acids: CASSYTLGLAGEQETQYF.

This clone has only a few counts. This may arise from a read error, as a much more abundant clone is one base away. Other DNA sequences in this sample translate to the same CDR3. The J gene is TRBJ2-1, the V gene TRBV19; the D gene is possibly TRBD2 (6 bases). Trimming left V 1 base short and J 4 bases short, with 8 bases between. The CDR3 sequence is 14 residues long. CDR1 and CDR2 from the germline V gene are LNHDA and SQIVND (reference sequence). CDR3 nucleotides: TGTGCCAGTAGTATAGGGGGGGAGTACAATGAGCAGTTCTTC. Its protein is CASSIGGEYNEQFF.

This clone came up many times. This chain joins TRBV7-2 and TRBJ2-2, with D hard to call. V lost 0 bases to trimming and J lost 4 bases, with 6 bases between them. The CDR3 contains 14 residues. Germline loops: CDR1 SGHTA, CDR2 FQGNSA. The CDR3 loop is CASSLAHFTGELFF. Here the CDR3 DNA reads TGTGCCAGCAGCTTAGCCCACTTCACCGGGGAGCTGTTTTTT.

Turning to this clone: Being one base from a much bigger clone, this may be a read error. Other DNA sequences within the sample encode an identical CDR3. This sequence joins TRBV14 and TRBJ2-1; TRBD2 agrees at 7 bases. The V gene's germline CDR1 is SGHDN and CDR2 FVKESK. The CDR3 extends over 16 amino acids. CDR3 DNA: TGTGCCAGCAGCCCCCGGGGCGGGGGAGGCTACAATGAGCAGTTCTTT. This gives the protein CASSPRGGGGYNEQFF.

The J gene is TRBJ2-3, the V gene TRBV18, with D tentatively TRBD2 (6 bases). CDR3 length equals 19 residues. Germline CDR1 reads KGHSH; CDR2 reads LQKENI. The V gene lost 3 bases and the J gene lost 1 base, with 23 bases spanning the gap. The CDR3 sequence: CASSPLRGVLNLGTDTQYF. The CDR3 nucleotides read TGTGCCAGCTCACCCTTACGCGGGGTGCTAAACCTCGGCACAGATACGCAGTATTTT.

This rearrangement joins TRBV9 to TRBJ2-2; 7 nucleotides line up with TRBD2. The V gene end was trimmed by 0 bases and the J gene end by 4 bases; junction bases not matched to a gene: 15. Germline V gene sequence: CDR1 SGDLS, CDR2 YYNGEE. The CDR3 has 19 amino acids. CDR3 bases: TGTGCCAGCAGCGTAGGCCTAGCGGAGCCGGGGGTGGGCACCGGGGAGCTGTTTTTT. Encoded protein: CASSVGLAEPGVGTGELFF.

This chain links TRBV5-8 with TRBJ1-2, with TRBD1 identical over 7 bases. Germline loops: CDR1 SGHTS, CDR2 YDEGEE. After removal of 4 bases from V and 8 bases from J, the junction contained 11 bases not matched to a gene. CDR3 size: 14 residues. The CDR3 loop is CASSPRGTVLGYTF. The CDR3 coding sequence is TGTGCCAGCAGCCCGCGTGGGACAGTGTTGGGCTACACCTTC.

This clone appeared many times. This chain connects TRBV7-9 to TRBJ2-5; TRBD1 matches 7 bases. Germline-derived CDR1 and CDR2 are SEHNR and FQNEAQ (reference sequence). The CDR3 is 13 residues long. The junction had 4 bases not matched to a gene; V was cut back by 5 bases and J by 4 bases. CDR3 bases: TGTGCCAGCAGCCAATCAGGGGGAGAGACCCAGTACTTC. Residues: CASSQSGGETQYF.

This clone was picked up one time. V and J are TRBV20-1 and TRBJ2-7; D is perhaps TRBD2 (6 bases). The CDR3 length is 16 residues. The V and J ends lost 0 bases and 3 bases respectively, with 18 bases between them. Looked up from germline, CDR1 is DFQATT and CDR2 is SNEGSKA (reference sequence). DNA for the CDR3: TGCAGTGCTAGAGATCGACTGGAGGGATTCGTCTACGAGCAGTACTTC. Its translation: CSARDRLEGFVYEQYF.

This clone was observed many times. The V call is TRBV4-2, the J call TRBJ2-1, with TRBD2 identical over 8 bases. The CDR3 loop spans 14 amino acids. J was trimmed by 9 bases and V by 0 bases; bases with no gene match: 4. The V gene's germline CDR1 is LGHNA and CDR2 YNFKEQ. The CDR3 nucleotides are TGTGCCAGCAGCCAAGAAGTTGCGGGGGGTGAGCAGTTCTTC. Translation: CASSQEVAGGEQFF.

As for this clone: Given a much more abundant clone one base away, this may be a read error. The same CDR3 can be traced to other DNA sequences in this sample. The chain employs TRBV20-1 and TRBJ2-5; D gene ambiguous. V was trimmed by 6 bases and J by 5 bases, leaving 19 bases between them. Germline V gene data show CDR1 as DFQATT and CDR2 as SNEGSKA (reference sequence). This CDR3 contains 14 residues. The CDR3 region has the DNA TGCAGTGCCTTCGGTGCCTCCCCGACCGAGACCCAGTACTTC. Amino acid sequence: CSAFGASPTETQYF.

This clone was counted many times. The chain is built from TRBV9 and TRBJ1-6, with D unclear. The CDR3 consists of 14 residues. Germline V gene sequence: CDR1 SGDLS, CDR2 YYNGEE. Trimming took 0 bases from V and 7 from J, leaving 8 bases between them. CDR3 loop: CASSVAPHNSPLHF. In DNA form, the CDR3 reads TGTGCCAGCAGCGTAGCGCCCCACAATTCACCCCTCCACTTT.

This clone has ten or more counts. The V and J genes are TRBV4-3 and TRBJ1-2; D is unclear. V was cut by 3 bases and J by 8 bases, with 16 bases left in between. In germline, CDR1 is LGHNA, CDR2 YSLEER. The length of the CDR3 is 14 residues. CDR3: CASSQRVLSRGYTF. CDR3 nucleotide sequence: TGCGCCAGCAGCCAGAGAGTCTTGTCTAGGGGCTACACCTTC.

This clone was counted between two and nine times. The same CDR3 also results from other DNA sequences found in this sample. The rearrangement joins TRBV28 to TRBJ2-1; D assignment may be TRBD1 or TRBD2 (5 bases each). The CDR3 sequence is 18 residues long. CDR1 MDHEN and CDR2 SYDVKM come from the germline V gene. Trimming stripped 5 bases from V and 1 base from J, with 21 bases between. The CDR3 region is CASSPGLAGVGSYNEQFF. CDR3 bases: TGTGCCAGCAGTCCGGGGCTAGCTGGAGTCGGATCCTACAATGAGCAGTTCTTC.